The 32 T cell receptor beta chains given below trace back to one sample, sequenced in a study of blood T cell repertoires in COVID-19. Assay: immunoSEQ multiplex PCR; the TCRdb copy retains only in-frame clones and omits some. The data show about 200,000 clones, with approximately 86% seen just once and about 3% held by the top ten. The sample taken for sequencing was peripheral blood. The source is a man aged 60-69 years with acute or convalescent COVID-19.

This clone was picked up one time. The chain joins TRBV18 to TRBJ1-5; 8 bases map to TRBD1. The germline V gene encodes CDR1 KGHSH and CDR2 LQKENI. The CDR3 totals 17 residues. V trimming: 3 bases; J trimming: 4 bases; junction bases outside the gene matches: 11. This chain's CDR3 is CASSPGQGISANQPQHF. As DNA, the CDR3 is TGTGCCAGCTCACCCGGACAGGGAATATCAGCAAATCAGCCCCAGCATTTT.

This sequence joins TRBV9 and TRBJ2-1; 10 bases map to TRBD2. The germline gives CDR1 SGDLS, CDR2 YYNGEE. The J segment lost 7 bases and the V segment lost 5 bases, leaving 12 bases of the junction unmatched. This CDR3 region has 16 residues. CDR3 nucleotide sequence: TGTGCCAGCAGACCAGCCAGCGGGGGGGCCCTTAATGAGCAGTTCTTC. It yields the protein CASRPASGGALNEQFF.

The chain is built from TRBV11-3 and TRBJ2-3; 10 bases line up with TRBD2. Germline lookup yields CDR1 SGHNT and CDR2 YENEEA. Trimming took 5 bases from V and 4 from J; bases not matched to a gene: 9. The CDR3 totals 16 residues. The CDR3 reads CASSRTSGATADTQYF. The CDR3 DNA is TGTGCCAGCAGCCGCACTAGCGGGGCCACCGCAGATACGCAGTATTTT.

This rearrangement joins TRBV9 to TRBJ2-7; D not resolved. The CDR3 has 15 amino acids. Germline CDR1 is SGDLS and CDR2 is YYNGEE. Trimming took off 0 bases at V and 0 bases at J, with 10 bases between the two ends. The DNA of the CDR3 is TGTGCCAGCAGCGTAGGGGCAGGCTACTCCTACGAGCAGTACTTC. It is translated as CASSVGAGYSYEQYF.

The chain carries TRBV6-5 and TRBJ1-2; TRBD1 is a possible D gene (6 bases). V was shortened by 0 bases and J by 2 bases, with 10 bases between the two germline ends. In germline, CDR1 is MNHEY, CDR2 SVGAGI. The CDR3 runs to 15 residues. The CDR3 DNA follows: TGTGCCAGCAGTTACTCGAGTCAGGGGAACTATGGCTACACCTTC. Protein sequence: CASSYSSQGNYGYTF.

The J gene is TRBJ1-5, the V gene TRBV3-1 (or the pseudogene TRBV3-2); D is ambiguous. Germline values: CDR1 LGHDT, CDR2 YNNKEL (reference sequence). Trimming shortened V by 4 bases and J by 1 base, and 14 bases separated the two germline ends. CDR3 size: 16 residues. Here the CDR3 DNA reads TGTGCCAGCAGCCCCCACAGCCTCTCAAGCAATCAGCCCCAGCATTTT. Translation: CASSPHSLSSNQPQHF.

This clone has only one observation. The chain carries TRBV14 and TRBJ1-2; 9 nucleotides line up with TRBD1. Per the germline V gene, CDR1 is SGHDN and CDR2 is FVKESK. With 1 base clipped from V and 4 bases from J, the junction kept 13 bases outside the gene matches. The CDR3 extends over 18 amino acids. CDR3 protein: CASSQAGQGYFLGYGYTF. DNA for the CDR3: TGTGCCAGCAGCCAAGCGGGACAGGGTTATTTTTTGGGCTATGGCTACACCTTC.

J is TRBJ1-4 and V is TRBV4-1; D is undetermined. The CDR3 covers 16 residues. The germline CDR1 and CDR2 sequences are MGHRA and YSYEKL. V was cut by 0 bases and J by 0 bases, with 8 bases left in between. The CDR3 protein is CASSQDRGATNEKLFF. CDR3 nucleotides: TGCGCCAGCAGCCAAGATAGAGGCGCAACTAATGAAAAACTGTTTTTT.

V and J are TRBV13 and TRBJ2-2; 8 bases fit TRBD1. Trimming at V came to 5 bases and at J to 5 bases, leaving 10 bases not matched to a gene. Germline V gene sequence: CDR1 PRHDT, CDR2 FYEKMQ (reference sequence). This CDR3 region has 16 residues. CDR3 sequence reads: CASSGLTGVGTGELFF. The CDR3 DNA reads TGTGCCAGCAGCGGACTGACAGGGGTAGGAACCGGGGAGCTGTTTTTT.

J is TRBJ2-2 and V is TRBV9; the D gene is possibly TRBD1 (6 bases). CDR1 SGDLS and CDR2 YYNGEE come from the germline V gene. V lost 1 base and J lost 4, with 11 bases in between. The CDR3 is 15 residues long. The CDR3 nucleotides read TGTGCCAGCAGCGTACAGGGGCAGGGCACCGGGGAGCTGTTTTTT. Residues: CASSVQGQGTGELFF.

V gene TRBV3-1 (or the pseudogene TRBV3-2) combines with J gene TRBJ2-7; 7 bases agree with TRBD1. J lost 4 bases, V lost 4 bases, and 7 bases had no gene match. The CDR3 sequence is 14 residues long. From germline, CDR1 is LGHDT and CDR2 YNNKEL (reference sequence). The CDR3 bases are TGTGCCAGCAGCCCTCCCAACAGGGGTTACGAGCAGTACTTC. Its translation is CASSPPNRGYEQYF.

This chain links TRBV5-4 with TRBJ1-1, with 10 bases aligning to TRBD1. The CDR3 extends over 15 amino acids. Germline loops: CDR1 SGHNT, CDR2 YYREEE (reference sequence). Trimming cost V 2 bases and J 3 bases; bases outside gene matches: 4. The CDR3 is CASSFGGQGDTEAFF. DNA for the CDR3: TGTGCCAGCAGCTTCGGAGGACAGGGGGACACTGAAGCTTTCTTT.

This clone was observed a few times. The chain joins TRBV5-1 to TRBJ2-2; 10 nucleotides line up with TRBD1. CDR1 and CDR2 (germline): SGHRS, YFSETQ. Trimming at V came to 1 base and at J to 6 bases, leaving 3 bases not matched to a gene. The CDR3 totals 15 residues. This CDR3 reads CASSLMTGGPGELFF. The CDR3 region has the DNA TGCGCCAGCAGCTTGATGACAGGGGGCCCCGGGGAGCTGTTTTTT.

This clone has a single count. This sequence joins TRBV5-5 and TRBJ1-1; D gene uncertain. The germline gives CDR1 SGHKS, CDR2 YYEKEE (reference sequence). The CDR3 contains 13 residues. Trimming removed 6 bases from V and 1 base from J, with 10 bases in between. The CDR3 coding sequence is TGTGCCAGCAACGCAGATTCGAACACTGAAGCTTTCTTT. This sequence encodes CASNADSNTEAFF.

The V and J genes are TRBV5-5 and TRBJ2-3, with TRBD2 identical over 7 bases. With V trimmed by 1 base and J by 5 bases, 1 base remained unmatched. CDR1 is SGHKS, CDR2 YYEKEE, per germline (reference sequence). CDR3 size: 13 residues. The CDR3 DNA sequence: TGTGCCAGCAGCTTGCGGGGGGAAGATACGCAGTATTTT. It specifies CASSLRGEDTQYF.

The J gene is TRBJ2-7, the V gene TRBV3-1 (or the pseudogene TRBV3-2); 10 bases align to TRBD1. CDR1 and CDR2 (germline): LGHDT, YNNKEL (reference sequence). Trimming cost V 2 bases and J 4 bases; bases outside gene matches: 8. The CDR3 runs to 16 residues. The CDR3 spells CASSQPTGGALYEQYF. The CDR3 DNA follows: TGTGCCAGCAGCCAACCGACAGGGGGCGCGTTATACGAGCAGTACTTC.

This rearrangement joins TRBV27 to TRBJ1-2, with D possibly being TRBD1 (5 bases). CDR1 and CDR2 from the germline V gene are MNHEY and SMNVEV (reference sequence). The V and J ends lost 1 base and 7 bases respectively, with 13 bases between them. The CDR3 runs to 14 residues. The CDR3 nucleotides are TGTGCCAGCAGTTTATTGCGGGGGAGGAGTGGCTACACCTTC. It specifies CASSLLRGRSGYTF.

The J gene is TRBJ2-2, the V gene TRBV15; 7 bases match TRBD2. Germline loops: CDR1 LNHNV, CDR2 YYDKDF (reference sequence). CDR3 size: 18 residues. Unmatched junction bases numbered 9, after V lost 0 bases and J lost 2 bases. The CDR3 loop is CATSRDRWDYTNTGELFF. Written as DNA, the CDR3 is TGTGCCACCAGCAGAGATCGGTGGGACTATACTAACACCGGGGAGCTGTTTTTT.

The gene calls are TRBV7-2 and TRBJ1-5; TRBD1 matches 7 bases. CDR3 size: 16 residues. V trimming: 5 bases; J trimming: 1 base; junction bases outside the gene matches: 8. Germline assignment: CDR1 SGHTA and CDR2 FQGNSA. This CDR3 reads CASSPWRGRSNQPQHF. Written as DNA, the CDR3 is TGTGCCAGCAGCCCCTGGAGGGGGCGGAGCAATCAGCCCCAGCATTTT.

This clone appeared a single time. The chain joins TRBV18 to TRBJ2-1; the match to TRBD1 covers 9 bases. The trim removed 3 bases at V and 3 bases at J, leaving 0 bases unmatched. Germline assignment: CDR1 KGHSH and CDR2 LQKENI. The CDR3 is 14 residues long. The CDR3 here is CASSPGQGYNEQFF. The CDR3 coding sequence is TGTGCCAGCTCACCGGGACAGGGCTACAATGAGCAGTTCTTC.

The chain employs TRBV27 and TRBJ2-7; the D gene is possibly TRBD1 (5 bases). Germline V lookup: CDR1 MNHEY, CDR2 SMNVEV (reference sequence). The CDR3 spans 15 residues. The V end lost 3 bases, the J end lost 3 bases, and 15 bases lay between the germline ends. The CDR3 DNA reads as TGTGCCAGCAGTTTTGGGCAGGGCTTCTTCTACGAGCAGTACTTC. As protein: CASSFGQGFFYEQYF.

The chain combines TRBV18 with TRBJ1-3; D is unclear. Trimming removed 6 bases from V and 2 bases from J, with 11 bases in between. CDR1 KGHSH and CDR2 LQKENI come from the germline V gene. The CDR3 runs 14 residues. CDR3 DNA: TGTGCCAGCTCCCCAGTGGGAGCTGGAAACACCATATATTTT. The encoded protein is CASSPVGAGNTIYF. The variable domain in full, completed from reference TRBV18 and TRBJ1-3, reads NAGVMQNPRHLVRRRGQEARLRCSPMKGHSHVYWYRQLPEEGLKFMVYLQKENIIDESGMPKERFSAEFPKEGPSILRIQQVVRGDSAAYFCASSPVGAGNTIYFGEGSWLTVV.

This clone was detected only once. This rearrangement joins TRBV7-2 to TRBJ2-5, with 7 bases lining up with TRBD1. There are 19 residues in the CDR3. Losses at the gene ends were 1 base for V and 5 bases for J; bases not matched to a gene: 19. Germline assignment: CDR1 SGHTA and CDR2 FQGNSA. CDR3 bases: TGTGCCAGCAGCTTAGGAGTATATAGAGGGGGACAGCGCGGGGAGACCCAGTACTTC. Protein product: CASSLGVYRGGQRGETQYF.

The V and J genes are TRBV29-1 and TRBJ1-1; D possibly corresponds to TRBD1 (5 bases). V was clipped by 3 bases and J by 4 bases, with 9 bases between them. This CDR3 has 12 residues. Looked up from germline, CDR1 is SQVTM and CDR2 is ANQGSEA. The CDR3, as DNA: TGCAGCGTTGACACGGGGGTCACTGAAGCTTTCTTT. Translated: CSVDTGVTEAFF.

This CDR3 reads CASSLAASGAAYF. The CDR3 DNA sequence: TGCGCCAGCAGCTTGGCCGCTAGCGGCGCCGCTTACTTC. The chain employs TRBV5-1 and TRBJ2-5, with 7 nucleotides matching TRBD2. The germline V gene encodes CDR1 SGHRS and CDR2 YFSETQ. This CDR3 has 13 residues. V shed 0 bases, J shed 14 bases, and the junction held 10 bases outside the gene matches.

The chain links TRBV5-1 to TRBJ1-1, with TRBD1 matching 9 bases. The germline CDR1 and CDR2 sequences are SGHRS and YFSETQ. CDR3 length: 14 residues. The junction had 7 bases not matched to a gene; V was cut back by 4 bases and J by 6 bases. As DNA, the CDR3 is TGCGCCAGCAGCCTGGGGGACAGGGTCCCTGAAGCTTTCTTT. As protein: CASSLGDRVPEAFF. Full variable domain (outside the CDR3, taken from reference TRBV5-1 and TRBJ1-1): KAGVTQTPRYLIKTRGQQVTLSCSPISGHRSVSWYQQTPGQGLQFLFEYFSETQRNKGNFPGRFSGRQFSNSRSEMNVSTLELGDSALYLCASSLGDRVPEAFFGQGTRLTVV.

The V gene is TRBV4-1, the J gene TRBJ1-2; maybe TRBD1 (5 bases). Between the trimmed V and J ends, which lost 0 bases and 4 bases, there was a span of 18 bases. The CDR3 extends over 17 amino acids. Germline V gives CDR1 MGHRA, CDR2 YSYEKL. CDR3 protein: CASSQDQTRRGGYGYTF. The CDR3 DNA follows: TGCGCCAGCAGCCAAGATCAAACCAGGAGGGGAGGCTATGGCTACACCTTC.

The genes are TRBV14 and TRBJ2-3, with TRBD2 matching 12 bases. CDR3 length: 15 residues. The V gene end was trimmed by 3 bases and the J gene end by 4 bases; junction bases not matched to a gene: 2. CDR1 and CDR2 from the germline V gene are SGHDN and FVKESK. The CDR3 region has the DNA TGTGCCAGCAGCCAGCGGACTAGCGGGGCAGATACGCAGTATTTT. Amino acid sequence: CASSQRTSGADTQYF.

The V gene is TRBV30, the J gene TRBJ1-1; a possible D gene is TRBD1 (5 bases). The V gene's germline CDR1 is GTSNPN and CDR2 SVGIG (reference sequence). The CDR3 consists of 11 residues. Trimming took off 2 bases at V and 7 bases at J, with 8 bases between the two ends. Written as DNA, the CDR3 is TGTGCCTGGAGTCGAACAGGTGAAGCTTTCTTT. It encodes CAWSRTGEAFF.

V is TRBV6-5 and J is TRBJ1-5, with D perhaps TRBD1 (6 bases). Trimming cost V 6 bases and J 4 bases, with 16 bases left between them. Germline CDR1 is MNHEY and CDR2 is SVGAGI. This CDR3 is built from 15 residues. The DNA of the CDR3 is TGTGCCAGCAGACAACAGGACAGAAAAAATCAGCCCCAGCATTTT. It translates to CASRQQDRKNQPQHF.

This clone was picked up a small number of times. The V call is TRBV29-1, the J call TRBJ1-1; D unclear. The CDR3 is 13 residues long. In germline, CDR1 is SQVTM, CDR2 ANQGSEA. Trimming took off 7 bases at V and 4 bases at J, with 16 bases between the two ends. CDR3 region: CSAQEWGGTEAFF. In nucleotides, the CDR3 is TGCAGCGCCCAGGAGTGGGGAGGCACTGAAGCTTTCTTT.

The chain recombines TRBV5-1 with TRBJ2-7, with D possibly TRBD1 on 6 matching bases. V was clipped by 3 bases and J by 2 bases, with 9 bases between them. This CDR3 is built from 13 residues. Germline CDR1 reads SGHRS; CDR2 reads YFSETQ. CDR3 residues: CASSSGDPYEQYF. CDR3 bases: TGCGCCAGCAGCTCAGGGGATCCCTACGAGCAGTACTTC.